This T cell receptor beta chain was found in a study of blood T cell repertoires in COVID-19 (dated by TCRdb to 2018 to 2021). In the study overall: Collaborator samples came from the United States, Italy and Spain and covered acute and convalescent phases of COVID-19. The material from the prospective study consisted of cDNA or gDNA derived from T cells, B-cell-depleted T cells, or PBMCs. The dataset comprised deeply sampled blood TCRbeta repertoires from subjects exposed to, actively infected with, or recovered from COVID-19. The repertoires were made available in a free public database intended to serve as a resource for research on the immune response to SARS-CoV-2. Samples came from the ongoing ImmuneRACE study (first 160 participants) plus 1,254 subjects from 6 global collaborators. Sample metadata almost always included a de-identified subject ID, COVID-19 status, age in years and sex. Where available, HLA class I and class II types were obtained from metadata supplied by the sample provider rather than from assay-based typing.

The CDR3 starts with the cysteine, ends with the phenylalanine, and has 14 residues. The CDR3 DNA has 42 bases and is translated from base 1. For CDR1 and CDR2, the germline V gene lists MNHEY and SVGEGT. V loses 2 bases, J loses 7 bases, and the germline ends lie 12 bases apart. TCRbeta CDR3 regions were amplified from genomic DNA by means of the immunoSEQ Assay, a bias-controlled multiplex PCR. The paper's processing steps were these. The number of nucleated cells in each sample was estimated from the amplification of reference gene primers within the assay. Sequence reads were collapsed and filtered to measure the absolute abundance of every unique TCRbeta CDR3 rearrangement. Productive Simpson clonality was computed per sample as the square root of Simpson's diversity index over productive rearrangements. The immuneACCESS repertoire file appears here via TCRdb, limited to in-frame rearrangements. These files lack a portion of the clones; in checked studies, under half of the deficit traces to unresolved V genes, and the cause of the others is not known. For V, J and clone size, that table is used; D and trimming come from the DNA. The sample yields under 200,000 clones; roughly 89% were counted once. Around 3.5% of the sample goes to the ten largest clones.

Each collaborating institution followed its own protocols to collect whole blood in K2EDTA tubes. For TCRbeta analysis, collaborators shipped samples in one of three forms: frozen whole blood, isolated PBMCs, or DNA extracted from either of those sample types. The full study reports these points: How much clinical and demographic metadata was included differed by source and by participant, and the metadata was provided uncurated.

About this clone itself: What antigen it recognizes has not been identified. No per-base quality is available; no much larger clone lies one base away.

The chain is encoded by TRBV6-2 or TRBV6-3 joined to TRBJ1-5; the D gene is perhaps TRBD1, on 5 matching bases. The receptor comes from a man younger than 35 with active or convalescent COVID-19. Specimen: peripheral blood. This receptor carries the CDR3 CASSYGTHRQPQHF. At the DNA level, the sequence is TGTGCCAGCAGTTACGGGACTCATCGCCAGCCCCAGCATTTT.